A selection of T cell receptor beta chains follows, all from one sample in a study of T-cell memory formation after mild COVID-19. TCRdb re-called the 5' RACE reads with MiXCR, one entry per CDR3 protein. The top ten hold around 21% of the sample, which has about 310,000 distinct CDR3 sequences, just under 20% seen once. Material for sequencing was PBMCs or a T cell subset sorted from them (not recorded which). These receptors all come from a man between 18 and 35 years old who had mild COVID-19 (a few samples of this study predate the infection). Cell type and time point are not known. Each CDR3 is given with its conserved first and last residue. The D gene is left open where the match is weak. Clone size is given for some rows only: seen once, a few or many times, or a class if the clone is expanded.

clone_size	v_call	j_call	d_call	cdr3_nt	cdr3_aa
few	TRBV2	TRBJ2-2	-	TGTGCCAGCAGTTGGTACAGGGTCTCGAACACCGGGGAGCTGTTTTTT	CASSWYRVSNTGELFF
few	TRBV11-3	TRBJ2-3	TRBD1	TGTGCCAGCAGCGAGAACGACAGGGGGAGCACAGATACGCAGTATTTT	CASSENDRGSTDTQYF
-	TRBV7-9	TRBJ2-5	-	TGTGCCAGCAGCCCGAGGGGGACGAGAGAGACCCAGTACTTC	CASSPRGTRETQYF
-	TRBV6-5	TRBJ1-6	-	TGTGCCAGCAGTTACAACGCACCGGGACGGGGATCACCCCTCCACTTT	CASSYNAPGRGSPLHF
-	TRBV9	TRBJ2-7	TRBD2	TGTGCCAGCGGGTCGGGGGGGACCTACGAGCAGTACTTC	CASGSGGTYEQYF
-	TRBV7-9	TRBJ2-5	TRBD1	TGTGCCAGCAGCTCCGATACAGGGGGCGGGAAGACCCAGTACTTC	CASSSDTGGGKTQYF
few	TRBV6-4	TRBJ2-3	-	TGTGCCAGCAGTTCGACTAGATCGAGGAATACGCAGTATTTT	CASSSTRSRNTQYF
-	TRBV11-1	TRBJ2-7	-	TGTGCCAGCAGCTTATTCACAGGGCCGTTCTACGAGCAGTACTTC	CASSLFTGPFYEQYF
few	TRBV12-3/TRBV12-4	TRBJ2-5	-	TGTGCCAGCAGTTTAGCCGGGTCGAGGTCACAGTACTTC	CASSLAGSRSQYF
once	TRBV7-3	TRBJ2-6	-	TGTGCCAGCAGCTTAAAATCGGCAGGGGCTAGCTCTGGGGCCAACGTCCTGACTTTC	CASSLKSAGASSGANVLTF
-	TRBV27	TRBJ2-7	TRBD1	TGTGCCAGCAGTTTATTACAGGGGGCGAGATACGAGCAGTACTTC	CASSLLQGARYEQYF
-	TRBV7-2	TRBJ2-3	-	TGTGCCAGCAGCCAGGGGCGCGAGGCAGCTACGCAGTATTTT	CASSQGREAATQYF
-	TRBV5-1	TRBJ1-3	-	TGCGCCAGCAGCTTATCAGGAGGTGGAAACACCATATATTTT	CASSLSGGGNTIYF
few	TRBV12-3/TRBV12-4	TRBJ2-1	-	TGTGCCAGCAGTAGAAGGGCTGGGTATGAGCAGTTCTTC	CASSRRAGYEQFF
-	TRBV29-1	TRBJ1-2	-	TGCAGCGTTGACAATCGGGGGAACTATGGCTACACCTTC	CSVDNRGNYGYTF
few	TRBV5-5	TRBJ2-7	TRBD1	TGTGCCAGCAGTCCGCCGGGACAGGGTTCCTACGAGCAGTACTTC	CASSPPGQGSYEQYF
-	TRBV5-6	TRBJ2-7	TRBD2	TGTGCCAGCAGCTTTTCCAGCGGGGGTTCCTACGAGCAGTACTTC	CASSFSSGGSYEQYF
few	TRBV7-9	TRBJ1-2	TRBD1	TGTGCCAGCAGCTTAGCCCCGGCAGGGGGGTACTATGGCTACACCTTC	CASSLAPAGGYYGYTF
-	TRBV4-2	TRBJ1-6	-	TGTGCCAGCAGCCAAGAGGGCCAATCACCCCTCCACTTT	CASSQEGQSPLHF
many	TRBV6-5	TRBJ2-5	-	TGTGCCAGCAGTTCCCGGACGGGCATCGGCTCGGAGACCCAGTACTTC	CASSSRTGIGSETQYF
-	TRBV5-1	TRBJ1-4	-	TGCGCCAGCAGCAGAGGGAGTGCAACTAATGAAAAACTGTTTTTT	CASSRGSATNEKLFF
many	TRBV7-9	TRBJ2-7	-	TGTGCCAGCAGCTTACCCGGGGGCAGGTCGTACGAGCAGTACTTC	CASSLPGGRSYEQYF
-	TRBV7-9	TRBJ1-4	-	TGTGCCAGCAGCCCGGGACGGGCAACTAATGAAAAACTGTTTTTT	CASSPGRATNEKLFF
-	TRBV6-2/TRBV6-3	TRBJ2-5	TRBD2	TGTGCCAGCAGTGAGACTAGCGGGGGGGTTGAGACCCAGTACTTC	CASSETSGGVETQYF
few	TRBV6-2/TRBV6-3	TRBJ2-3	-	TGTGCCAGCAGTTTTCTCGCGGGACTGGACACAGATACGCAGTATTTT	CASSFLAGLDTDTQYF
few	TRBV6-6	TRBJ1-2	-	TGTGCCAGCAGTTACCTCGCGGCAGGGCCATTAGACACCTTC	CASSYLAAGPLDTF
-	TRBV7-6	TRBJ2-5	-	TGTGCCAGCAGCCGGGATTGGGAGACCCAGTACTTC	CASSRDWETQYF
-	TRBV12-5	TRBJ1-1	TRBD1	TGTGCTAGTGGTTTCCCAGGGGGCGAAACTGAAGCTTTCTTT	CASGFPGGETEAFF